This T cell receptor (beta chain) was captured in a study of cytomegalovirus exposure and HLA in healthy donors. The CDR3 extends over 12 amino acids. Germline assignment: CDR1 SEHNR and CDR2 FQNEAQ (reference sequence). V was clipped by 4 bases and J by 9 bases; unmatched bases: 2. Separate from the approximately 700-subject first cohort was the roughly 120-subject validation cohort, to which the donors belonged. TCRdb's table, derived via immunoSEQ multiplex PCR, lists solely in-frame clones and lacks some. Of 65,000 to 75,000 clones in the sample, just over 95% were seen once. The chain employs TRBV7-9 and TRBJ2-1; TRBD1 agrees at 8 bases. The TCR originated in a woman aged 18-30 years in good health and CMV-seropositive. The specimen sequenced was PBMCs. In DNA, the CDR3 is TGTGCCAGCAGCTCGACAGGGGTTGAGCAGTTCTTC. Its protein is CASSSTGVEQFF.